This TCR beta chain was recorded in a study of T cell repertoires in cytomegalovirus infection. For the study at large: The public TCR beta signatures pointed to both CMV infection and matching HLA type.

One entry per CDR3 protein, called by TCRdb with MiXCR from the reads. The sample has some 230,000 distinct CDR3 sequences; about 23% are singletons. The V gene end was trimmed by 3 bases and the J gene end by 1 base; junction bases not matched to a gene: 7. Germline V gives CDR1 SNHLY, CDR2 FYNNEI. The CDR3 loop spans 16 amino acids. Material for sequencing was CD8+ T cells from PBMCs. The chain links TRBV2 to TRBJ1-1; 8 bases line up with TRBD1. This receptor was obtained from a human donor in good health (CMV status not recorded). Some clones in this sample may be carry-over from other donors' samples. The CDR3 DNA sequence: TGTGCCAGCAGTGATTCGCGCACAGGGGGGAACACTGAAGCTTTCTTT. Protein sequence: CASSDSRTGGNTEAFF.